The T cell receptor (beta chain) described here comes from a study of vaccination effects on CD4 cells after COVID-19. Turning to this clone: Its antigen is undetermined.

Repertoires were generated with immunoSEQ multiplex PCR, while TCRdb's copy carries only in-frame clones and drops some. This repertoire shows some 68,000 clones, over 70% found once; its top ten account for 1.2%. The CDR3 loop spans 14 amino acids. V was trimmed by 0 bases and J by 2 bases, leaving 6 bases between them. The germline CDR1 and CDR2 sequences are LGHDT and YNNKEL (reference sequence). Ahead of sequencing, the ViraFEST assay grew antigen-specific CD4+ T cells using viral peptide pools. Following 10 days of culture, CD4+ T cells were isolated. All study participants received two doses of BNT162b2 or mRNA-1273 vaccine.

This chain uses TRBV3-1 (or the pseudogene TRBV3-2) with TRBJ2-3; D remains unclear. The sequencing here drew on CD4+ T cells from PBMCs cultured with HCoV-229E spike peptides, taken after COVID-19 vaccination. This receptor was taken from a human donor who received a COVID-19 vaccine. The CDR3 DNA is TGTGCCAGCAGCCAAGAAGTCGACACAGATACGCAGTATTTT. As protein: CASSQEVDTDTQYF.